These 17 T cell receptor beta chains came from one sample sequenced in a study of T-cell reconstitution after alpha-beta-depleted transplantation in children. Unique molecular identifiers featured in how the TCRbeta library was prepared. MiXCR, applied by TCRdb to the PCR reads, yields one record per CDR3 protein. The data contain about 640,000 distinct CDR3 sequences, around a sixth of them singletons. Sample: PBMCs from the stem cell graft donor, taken from the stem cell graft. These receptors all stem from a human donor who donated a stem cell graft to a child with acute myeloid leukemia.

This clonotype was picked up many times. The chain carries TRBV29-1 and TRBJ2-5, with D possibly being TRBD1 (5 bases). The V gene's germline CDR1 is SQVTM and CDR2 ANQGSEA. There are 15 residues in the CDR3. Trimming removed 5 bases from V and 5 bases from J, with 21 bases in between. CDR3: CSVPKWTPEGETQYF. Here the CDR3 DNA reads TGCAGCGTTCCCAAATGGACACCCGAAGGGGAGACCCAGTACTTC.

This clonotype was observed many times. The chain couples TRBV20-1 to TRBJ2-1; 12 bases align to TRBD1. The CDR3 runs 14 residues. Germline V gene lookup returns CDR1 DFQATT and CDR2 SNEGSKA (reference sequence). V was pared by 4 bases and J by 9 bases, with 7 bases of the junction left unmatched. CDR3 nucleotide sequence: TGCAGTGCTATGCCCGGGACAGGGGGCGGTGAGCAGTTCTTC. This codes for CSAMPGTGGGEQFF.

Comments on this clonotype: A clone one base away is much larger, so this may be a read error. The CDR3 protein is CASGFLGSSYNDQFF. The CDR3 DNA is TGTGCTAGTGGTTTTCTGGGAAGCTCCTACAATGACCAGTTCTTC. The rearrangement uses TRBV12-5 and TRBJ2-1; D gene uncertain. The germline V gene encodes CDR1 LGHNT and CDR2 FRNRAP. The CDR3 has 15 residues. Combining the CDR3 with reference TRBV12-5 and TRBJ2-1 gives the whole variable domain DARVTQTPRHKVTEMGQEVTMRCQPILGHNTVFWYRQTMMQGLELLAYFRNRAPLDDSGMPKDRFSAEMPDATLATLKIQPSEPRDSAVYFCASGFLGSSYNDQFFGPGTRLTVL.

The rearrangement links TRBV9 to TRBJ1-1; no clear D. CDR1 and CDR2 (germline): SGDLS, YYNGEE. V was pared by 3 bases and J by 4 bases, with 19 bases between. There are 16 residues in the CDR3. In DNA form, the CDR3 reads TGTGCCAGCAGCGGGGCGTCAACGGTTCTGGGCACTGAAGCTTTCTTT. As protein: CASSGASTVLGTEAFF.

This clonotype appeared many times. The chain uses TRBV12-3 or TRBV12-4 and TRBJ2-5; D tentatively fits TRBD1 or TRBD2 (5 bases each). The V end was cut by 6 bases, the J end by 5 bases, with 13 bases between. The CDR3 is 13 residues long. Here the CDR3 reads CASSLPGQETQYF. The CDR3 DNA sequence: TGTGCCAGCAGCTTGCCGGGGCAGGAGACCCAGTACTTC.

The CDR3 DNA reads TGTGCCAGCAGCTTAAGAGGACAGGGCGTGAGGGAGACCCAGTACTTC. This encodes CASSLRGQGVRETQYF. This chain joins TRBV7-3 and TRBJ2-5, with 8 bases identical to TRBD1. CDR1 SGHTA and CDR2 FQGTGA come from the germline V gene. There are 16 residues in the CDR3. V lost 1 base and J lost 5; bases outside the gene matches: 9.

This clonotype was seen at least ten times. The J gene is TRBJ2-1, the V gene TRBV12-3 or TRBV12-4, with no clear D. With 1 base removed from V and 6 bases from J, the gap between germline ends came to 10 bases. This CDR3 comprises 14 residues. The CDR3 region is CASSLGAIGNEQFF. CDR3 nucleotide sequence: TGTGCCAGCAGTTTAGGAGCCATCGGCAATGAGCAGTTCTTC.

This clonotype was observed many times. This rearrangement joins TRBV5-1 to TRBJ1-2; D not resolved. Germline V gene sequence: CDR1 SGHRS, CDR2 YFSETQ. The CDR3 has 14 residues. Trimming left V 1 base short and J 7 bases short, with 14 bases between. The CDR3 DNA sequence: TGCGCCAGCAGCTTGCGGAGGCCGGAGGGTGGCTACACCTTC. Amino acid sequence: CASSLRRPEGGYTF.

This clonotype occurred many times. CDR3 DNA sequence: TGTGCCAGCAGTCCGGGACAGGGTTGGGGCTACACCTTC. This encodes CASSPGQGWGYTF. V usage is TRBV12-3 or TRBV12-4 and J usage is TRBJ1-2; 9 positions match TRBD1. The V and J ends lost 5 bases and 8 bases, in that order; junction bases with no gene match: 6. The CDR3 has 13 residues.

In its sample, this clonotype was seen many times. V gene TRBV20-1 combines with J gene TRBJ1-4; perhaps TRBD1 as D (5 bases). V lost 4 bases and J lost 6, with 15 bases in between. Germline V CDR1 and CDR2: DFQATT, SNEGSKA (reference sequence). The CDR3 covers 14 residues. CDR3 amino acids: CSANGGKRYEKLFF. The CDR3 nucleotides are TGCAGTGCTAACGGGGGGAAAAGATATGAAAAACTGTTTTTT.

J is TRBJ1-5 and V is TRBV7-8; D is unresolved. Trimming took 5 bases from V and 0 from J, leaving 20 bases between them. This CDR3 is built from 18 residues. The V gene's germline CDR1 is SGHVS and CDR2 FQNEAQ. CDR3 sequence reads: CASSPRAPSLYSNQPQHF. The CDR3 nucleotides read TGTGCCAGCAGCCCCCGGGCCCCGAGCTTATATAGCAATCAGCCCCAGCATTTT.

This chain joins TRBV7-2 and TRBJ2-5; the D gene is possibly TRBD2 (7 bases). The ends were cut back, 3 bases at V and 5 bases at J, with 19 bases in the middle. The CDR3 sequence is 16 residues long. Germline V lookup: CDR1 SGHTA, CDR2 FQGNSA. The CDR3 reads CASSFQIGGRGETQYF. The DNA for the CDR3 is TGTGCCAGCAGCTTCCAAATCGGGGGGCGGGGGGAGACCCAGTACTTC.

This clonotype was observed a handful of times. The V gene is TRBV5-4, the J gene TRBJ2-7, with TRBD1 matching over 9 bases. CDR1 is SGHNT and CDR2 is YYREEE in the germline V gene (reference sequence). V lost 0 bases and J lost 3; bases outside the gene matches: 7. The CDR3 loop spans 16 amino acids. The CDR3 loop is CASSLDRGQGVYEQYF. The CDR3 region has the DNA TGTGCCAGCAGCTTGGATCGGGGACAGGGTGTCTACGAGCAGTACTTC.

This clonotype was found a few times. This rearrangement joins TRBV20-1 to TRBJ1-6; no reliable D call. V dropped 3 bases and J dropped 4 bases, with 16 bases sitting between them. CDR3 size: 16 residues. The germline V gene has CDR1 DFQATT and CDR2 SNEGSKA (reference sequence). CDR3 nucleotide sequence: TGCAGTGCTAGTGAACCTGGAGGAAGATATAATTCACCCCTCCACTTT. This encodes CSASEPGGRYNSPLHF.

At least ten counts were recorded for this clonotype. The chain carries TRBV20-1 and TRBJ1-5, with 8 bases matching TRBD1. CDR1 and CDR2 (germline): DFQATT, SNEGSKA (reference sequence). V shed 2 bases, J shed 5 bases, and the junction held 5 bases outside the gene matches. The CDR3 has 14 residues. The CDR3 DNA reads TGCAGTGCTAGATGGACAGGGACCCATCAGCCCCAGCATTTT. This gives the protein CSARWTGTHQPQHF.

This clonotype turned up a few times. The CDR3 nucleotides read TGTGCCAGCAGCTCCAGACTCCTGGCCACCGGGGAGCTGTTTTTT. Amino acid sequence: CASSSRLLATGELFF. The chain employs TRBV7-2 and TRBJ2-2; D not certain. V was trimmed by 4 bases and J by 4 bases, leaving 13 bases between them. The CDR3 covers 15 residues. In germline, CDR1 is SGHTA, CDR2 FQGNSA.

This clonotype has at least ten counts. J is TRBJ2-5 and V is TRBV7-6; 7 bases align to TRBD1. CDR1 SGHVS and CDR2 FNYEAQ come from the germline V gene. V lost 4 bases and J lost 2; bases outside the gene matches: 4. The CDR3 is 14 amino acids. Written as DNA, the CDR3 is TGTGCCAGCAGCTCGACAGGGTTGCAAGAGACCCAGTACTTC. It yields the protein CASSSTGLQETQYF. Based on the CDR3 plus reference TRBV7-6 and TRBJ2-5, the full variable domain is GAGVSQSPRYKVTKRGQDVALRCDPISGHVSLYWYRQALGQGPEFLTYFNYEAQQDKSGLPNDRFSAERPEGSISTLTIQRTEQRDSAMYRCASSSTGLQETQYFGPGTRLLVL.